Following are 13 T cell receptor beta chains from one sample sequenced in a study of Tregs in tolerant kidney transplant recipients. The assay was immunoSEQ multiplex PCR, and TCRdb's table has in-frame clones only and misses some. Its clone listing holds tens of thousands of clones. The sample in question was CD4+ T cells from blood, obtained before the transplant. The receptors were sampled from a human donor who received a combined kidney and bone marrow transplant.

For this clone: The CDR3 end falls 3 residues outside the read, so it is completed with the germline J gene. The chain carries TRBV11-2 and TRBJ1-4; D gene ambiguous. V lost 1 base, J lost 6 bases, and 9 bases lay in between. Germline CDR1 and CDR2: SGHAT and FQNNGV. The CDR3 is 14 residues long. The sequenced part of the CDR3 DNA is TGTGCCAGCAGCTTAGTCGAGGGTCATGAAAAA. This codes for CASSLVEGHEK. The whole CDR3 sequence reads CASSLVEGHEKLFF.

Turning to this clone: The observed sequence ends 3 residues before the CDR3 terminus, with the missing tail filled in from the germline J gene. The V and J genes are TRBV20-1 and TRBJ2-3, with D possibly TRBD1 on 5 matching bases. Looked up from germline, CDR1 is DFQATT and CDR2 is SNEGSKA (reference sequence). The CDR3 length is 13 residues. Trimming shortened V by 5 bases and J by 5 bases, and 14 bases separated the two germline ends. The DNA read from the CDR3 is TGCAGTGCTCGACAGAAAAATAAAGATACG. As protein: CSARQKNKDT. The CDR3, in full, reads CSARQKNKDTQYF.

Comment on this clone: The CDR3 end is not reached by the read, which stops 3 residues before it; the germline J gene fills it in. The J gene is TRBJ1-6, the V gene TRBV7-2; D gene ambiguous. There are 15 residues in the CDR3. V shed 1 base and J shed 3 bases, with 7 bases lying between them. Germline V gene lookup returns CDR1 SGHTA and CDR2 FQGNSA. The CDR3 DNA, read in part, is TGTGCCAGCAGCTTAGTTGCGGGCTATAATTCACCC. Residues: CASSLVAGYNSP. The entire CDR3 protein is CASSLVAGYNSPLHF.

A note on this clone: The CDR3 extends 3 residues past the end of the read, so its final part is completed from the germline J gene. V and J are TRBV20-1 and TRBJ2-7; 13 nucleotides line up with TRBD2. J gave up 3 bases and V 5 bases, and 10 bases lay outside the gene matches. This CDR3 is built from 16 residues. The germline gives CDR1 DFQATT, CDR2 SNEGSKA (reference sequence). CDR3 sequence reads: CSARTSGSRLSYEQYF. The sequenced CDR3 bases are TGCAGTGCTCGGACTAGCGGGAGTAGGTTGAGCTACGAG.

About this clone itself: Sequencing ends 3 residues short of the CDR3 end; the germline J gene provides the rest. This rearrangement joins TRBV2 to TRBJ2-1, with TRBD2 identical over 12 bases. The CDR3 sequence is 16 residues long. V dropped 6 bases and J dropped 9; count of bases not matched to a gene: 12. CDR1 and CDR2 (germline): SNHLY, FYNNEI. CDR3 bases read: TGTGCCAGCAGACCGGCTCTAGCGGGAGGGCCCCCTGAG. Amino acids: CASRPALAGGPPE. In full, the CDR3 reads CASRPALAGGPPEQFF.

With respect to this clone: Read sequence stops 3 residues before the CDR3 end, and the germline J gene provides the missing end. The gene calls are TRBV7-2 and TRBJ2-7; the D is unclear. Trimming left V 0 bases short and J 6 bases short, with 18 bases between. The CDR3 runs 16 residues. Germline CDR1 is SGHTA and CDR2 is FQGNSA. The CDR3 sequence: CASSLAGGTATSEQYF. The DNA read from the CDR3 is TGTGCCAGCAGCTTAGCAGGCGGCACGGCAACCTCCGAG.

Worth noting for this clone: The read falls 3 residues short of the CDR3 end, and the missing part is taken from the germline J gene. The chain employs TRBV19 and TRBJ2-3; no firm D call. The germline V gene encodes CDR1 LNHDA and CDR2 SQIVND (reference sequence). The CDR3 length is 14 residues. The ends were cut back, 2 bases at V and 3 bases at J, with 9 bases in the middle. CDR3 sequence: CASSITRLTDTQYF. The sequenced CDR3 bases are TGTGCCAGTAGTATAACGAGACTGACAGATACG.

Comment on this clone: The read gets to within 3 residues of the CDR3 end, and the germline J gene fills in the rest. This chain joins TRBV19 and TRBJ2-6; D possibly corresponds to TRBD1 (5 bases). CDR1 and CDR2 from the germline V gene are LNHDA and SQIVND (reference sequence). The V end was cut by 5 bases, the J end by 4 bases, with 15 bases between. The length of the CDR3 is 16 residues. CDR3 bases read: TGTGCCAGTAGTGTTGAAGGGGCCTCAGGGGCCAACGTC. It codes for CASSVEGASGANV. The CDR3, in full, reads CASSVEGASGANVLTF.

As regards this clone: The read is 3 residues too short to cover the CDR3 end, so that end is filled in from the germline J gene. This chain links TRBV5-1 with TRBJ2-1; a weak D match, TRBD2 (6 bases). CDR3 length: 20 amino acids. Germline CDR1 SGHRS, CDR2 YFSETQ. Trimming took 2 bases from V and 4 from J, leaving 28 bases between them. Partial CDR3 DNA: TGCGCCAGCAGCTTTTTACCCGCGGGGTTAGCGGCACCAAGGTACAATGAG. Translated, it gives CASSFLPAGLAAPRYNE. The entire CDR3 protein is CASSFLPAGLAAPRYNEQFF. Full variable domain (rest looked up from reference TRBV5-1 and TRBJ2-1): KAGVTQTPRYLIKTRGQQVTLSCSPISGHRSVSWYQQTPGQGLQFLFEYFSETQRNKGNFPGRFSGRQFSNSRSEMNVSTLELGDSALYLCASSFLPAGLAAPRYNEQFFGPGTRLTVL.

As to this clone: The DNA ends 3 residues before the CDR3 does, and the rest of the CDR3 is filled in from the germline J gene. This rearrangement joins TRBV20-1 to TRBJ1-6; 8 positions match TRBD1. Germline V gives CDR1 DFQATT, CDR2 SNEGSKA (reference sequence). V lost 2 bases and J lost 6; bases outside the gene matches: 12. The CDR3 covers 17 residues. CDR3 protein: CSARQKDRVTSNSPLHF. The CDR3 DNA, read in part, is TGCAGTGCTAGACAAAAGGACAGGGTCACTTCTAATTCACCC.

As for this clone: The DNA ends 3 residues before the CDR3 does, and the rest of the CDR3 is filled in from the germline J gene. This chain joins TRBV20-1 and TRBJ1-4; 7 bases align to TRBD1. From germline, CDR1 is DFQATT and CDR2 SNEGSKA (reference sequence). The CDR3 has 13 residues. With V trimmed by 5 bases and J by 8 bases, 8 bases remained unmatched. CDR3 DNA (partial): TGCAGTGCTGGCAGTAGGGGGCGCGAAAAA. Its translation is CSAGSRGREK. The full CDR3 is CSAGSRGREKLFF.

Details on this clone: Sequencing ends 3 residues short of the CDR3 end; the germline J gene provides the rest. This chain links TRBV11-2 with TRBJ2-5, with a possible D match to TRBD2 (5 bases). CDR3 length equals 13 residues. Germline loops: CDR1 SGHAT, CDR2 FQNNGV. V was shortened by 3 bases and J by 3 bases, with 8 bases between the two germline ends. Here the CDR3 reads CASSFPGEETQYF. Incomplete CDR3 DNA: TGTGCCAGCAGCTTCCCCGGGGAAGAGACC.

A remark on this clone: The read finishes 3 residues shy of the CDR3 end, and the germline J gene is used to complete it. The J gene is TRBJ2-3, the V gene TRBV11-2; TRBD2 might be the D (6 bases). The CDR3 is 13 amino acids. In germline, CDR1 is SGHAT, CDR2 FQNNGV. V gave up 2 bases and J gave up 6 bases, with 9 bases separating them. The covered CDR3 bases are TGTGCCAGCAGCTTATGGGGGGTGGATACG. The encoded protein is CASSLWGVDT. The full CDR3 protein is CASSLWGVDTQYF. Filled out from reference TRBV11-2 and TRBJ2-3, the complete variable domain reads EAGVAQSPRYKIIEKRQSVAFWCNPISGHATLYWYQQILGQGPKLLIQFQNNGVVDDSQLPKDRFSAERLKGVDSTLKIQPAKLEDSAVYLCASSLWGVDTQYFGPGTRLTVL.